These 2 T cell receptor beta chains were all obtained from the same sample, sequenced in a study of blood T cell repertoires in COVID-19. Sequenced by immunoSEQ multiplex PCR; TCRdb stores in-frame clones only, minus some. This sample yields some 250,000 clones, of which around 83% are seen a single time; roughly 2% belongs to the top ten. The sequencing sample was made of peripheral blood. The receptor source for this set is a young man who had recovered from COVID-19.

This chain joins TRBV28 and TRBJ1-6; TRBD1 aligns across 7 bases. The CDR3 runs to 16 residues. With 3 bases clipped from V and 7 bases from J, the junction kept 9 bases outside the gene matches. Germline V gene sequence: CDR1 MDHEN, CDR2 SYDVKM. The CDR3 DNA reads as TGTGCCAGCAGTTTTGATTACAGGGGTGGAAATTCACCCCTCCACTTT. Translated: CASSFDYRGGNSPLHF.

V gene TRBV19 combines with J gene TRBJ2-1; 13 bases match TRBD2. Germline loops: CDR1 LNHDA, CDR2 SQIVND (reference sequence). This CDR3 is built from 15 residues. V lost 4 bases to trimming and J lost 5 bases; unmatched junction nucleotides: 2. Here the CDR3 reads CASSTLAGGNNEQFF. CDR3 DNA: TGTGCCAGTAGTACACTAGCGGGGGGGAACAATGAGCAGTTCTTC.